The 6 T cell receptor beta chains listed next were all sequenced from one sample in a study of blood T cell repertoires in COVID-19. Sequenced by immunoSEQ multiplex PCR; TCRdb stores in-frame clones only, minus some. The sample consists of around 400,000 clones, around 87% of them appearing once. Sequencing was done on a sample of peripheral blood. These receptors were obtained from a woman aged 55-70 years with COVID-19, enrolled during active disease.

The rearrangement uses TRBV18 and TRBJ2-2, with D possibly TRBD1 on 6 matching bases. This CDR3 is built from 14 residues. Germline V gene data show CDR1 as KGHSH and CDR2 as LQKENI. The V end lost 2 bases, the J end lost 5 bases, and 9 bases lay between the germline ends. The CDR3, as DNA: TGTGCCAGCTCACCATCTCAGGGGACCGGGGAGCTGTTTTTT. Amino acids: CASSPSQGTGELFF.

This chain links TRBV7-2 with TRBJ1-2; 9 nucleotides line up with TRBD1. Germline CDR1 reads SGHTA; CDR2 reads FQGNSA. With V trimmed by 3 bases and J by 4 bases, 6 bases remained unmatched. This CDR3 is built from 15 residues. Written as DNA, the CDR3 is TGTGCCAGCAGCTTGCACCAGACAGGGGGCTATGGCTACACCTTC. This gives the protein CASSLHQTGGYGYTF.

CDR3 amino acids: CASSTRPLTEAFF. For the CDR3, the DNA is TGTGCCAGCAGCACTAGACCCCTCACTGAAGCTTTCTTT. The genes are TRBV3-1 (or the pseudogene TRBV3-2) and TRBJ1-1; no firm D call. V was pared by 5 bases and J by 4 bases, with 11 bases between. Germline CDR1 LGHDT, CDR2 YNNKEL (reference sequence). This CDR3 region has 13 residues.

This chain connects TRBV9 to TRBJ1-5; D is ambiguous. The V gene's germline CDR1 is SGDLS and CDR2 YYNGEE. Trimming shortened V by 0 bases and J by 4 bases, and 5 bases separated the two germline ends. The CDR3 is 13 amino acids. Written as DNA, the CDR3 is TGTGCCAGCAGCGTAGGGAGGAATCAGCCCCAGCATTTT. Translating gives CASSVGRNQPQHF.

V gene TRBV28 combines with J gene TRBJ1-6; D remains ambiguous. Trimming cost V 3 bases and J 3 bases, with 9 bases left between them. Germline V gene lookup returns CDR1 MDHEN and CDR2 SYDVKM. CDR3 size: 15 residues. The CDR3 here is CASSFGGSYNSPLHF. As DNA, the CDR3 is TGTGCCAGCAGTTTTGGAGGCAGCTATAATTCACCCCTCCACTTT.

The V gene is TRBV7-2, the J gene TRBJ2-3, with 7 bases that match TRBD2. CDR3 length equals 16 residues. V lost 2 bases to trimming and J lost 0 bases; unmatched junction nucleotides: 5. Germline values: CDR1 SGHTA, CDR2 FQGNSA. CDR3 bases: TGTGCCAGCAGCTTAAGGCTAGCGGCTAGCACAGATACGCAGTATTTT. Its protein is CASSLRLAASTDTQYF.